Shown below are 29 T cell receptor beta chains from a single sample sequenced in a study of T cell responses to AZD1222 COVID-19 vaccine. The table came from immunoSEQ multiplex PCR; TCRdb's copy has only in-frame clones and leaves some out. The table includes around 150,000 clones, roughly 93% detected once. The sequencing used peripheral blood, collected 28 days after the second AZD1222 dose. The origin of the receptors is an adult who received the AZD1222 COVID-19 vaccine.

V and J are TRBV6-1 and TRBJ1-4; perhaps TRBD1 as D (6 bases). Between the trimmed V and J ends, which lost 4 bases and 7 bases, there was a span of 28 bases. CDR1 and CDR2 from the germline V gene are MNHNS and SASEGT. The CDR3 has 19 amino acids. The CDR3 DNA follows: TGTGCCAGCAGTGGAAAGCAGACAGTTTCCCTTCGAGGGGGTGAAAAACTGTTTTTT. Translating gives CASSGKQTVSLRGGEKLFF.

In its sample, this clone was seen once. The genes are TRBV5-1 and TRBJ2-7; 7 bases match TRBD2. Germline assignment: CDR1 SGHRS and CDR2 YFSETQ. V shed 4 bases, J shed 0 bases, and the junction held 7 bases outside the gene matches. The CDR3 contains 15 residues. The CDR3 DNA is TGCGCCAGCAGCCCCGGGGAGGGAAGCTCCTACGAGCAGTACTTC. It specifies CASSPGEGSSYEQYF.

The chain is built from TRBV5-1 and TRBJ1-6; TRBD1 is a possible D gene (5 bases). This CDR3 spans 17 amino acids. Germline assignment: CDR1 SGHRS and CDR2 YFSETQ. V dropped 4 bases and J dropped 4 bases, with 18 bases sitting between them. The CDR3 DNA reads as TGCGCCAGCAGCCGAAATTCGCCGGGACGTTATAATTCACCCCTCCACTTT. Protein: CASSRNSPGRYNSPLHF.

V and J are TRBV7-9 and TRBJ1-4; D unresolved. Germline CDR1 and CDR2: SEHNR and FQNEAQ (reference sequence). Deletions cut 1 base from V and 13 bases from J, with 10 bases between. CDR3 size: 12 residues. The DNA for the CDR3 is TGTGCCAGCAGCTTAGACGTAGGCGTACTGTTTTTT. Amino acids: CASSLDVGVLFF.

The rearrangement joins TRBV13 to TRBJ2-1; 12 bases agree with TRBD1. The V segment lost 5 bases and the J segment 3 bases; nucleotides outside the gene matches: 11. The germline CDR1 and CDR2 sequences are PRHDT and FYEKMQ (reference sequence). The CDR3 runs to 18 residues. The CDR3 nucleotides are TGTGCCAGCAGCCAAATCCCGGGACAGGGGGCAAACTACAATGAGCAGTTCTTC. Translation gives CASSQIPGQGANYNEQFF.

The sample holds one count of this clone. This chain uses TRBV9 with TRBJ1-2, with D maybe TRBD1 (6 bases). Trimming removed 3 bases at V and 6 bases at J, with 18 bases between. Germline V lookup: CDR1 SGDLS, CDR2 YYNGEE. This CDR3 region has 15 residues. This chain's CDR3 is CASSEGRGAQNGYTF. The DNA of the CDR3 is TGTGCCAGCAGCGAGGGTCGGGGGGCGCAGAATGGCTACACCTTC.

The CDR3 loop reads CASSMTLSYNEQFF. CDR3 DNA sequence: TGTGCCAGCAGCATGACCCTTTCCTACAATGAGCAGTTCTTC. V usage is TRBV13 and J usage is TRBJ2-1; D is ambiguous. The germline CDR1 and CDR2 sequences are PRHDT and FYEKMQ (reference sequence). The CDR3 spans 14 residues. Trimming removed 5 bases from V and 1 base from J, with 9 bases in between.

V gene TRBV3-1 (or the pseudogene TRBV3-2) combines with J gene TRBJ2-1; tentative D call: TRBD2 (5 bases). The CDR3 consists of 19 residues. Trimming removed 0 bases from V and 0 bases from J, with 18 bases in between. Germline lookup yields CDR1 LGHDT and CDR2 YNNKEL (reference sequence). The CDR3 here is CASSQDQVGSASSYNEQFF. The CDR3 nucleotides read TGTGCCAGCAGCCAAGATCAGGTTGGTAGCGCTAGCTCCTACAATGAGCAGTTCTTC.

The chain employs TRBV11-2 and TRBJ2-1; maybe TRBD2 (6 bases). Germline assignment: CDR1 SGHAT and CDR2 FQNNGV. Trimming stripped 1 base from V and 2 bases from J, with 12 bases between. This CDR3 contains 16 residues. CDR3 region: CASSLASGAAYNEQFF. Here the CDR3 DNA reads TGTGCCAGCAGCTTAGCGTCGGGAGCGGCCTACAATGAGCAGTTCTTC. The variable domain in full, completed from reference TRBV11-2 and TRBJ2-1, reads EAGVAQSPRYKIIEKRQSVAFWCNPISGHATLYWYQQILGQGPKLLIQFQNNGVVDDSQLPKDRFSAERLKGVDSTLKIQPAKLEDSAVYLCASSLASGAAYNEQFFGPGTRLTVL.

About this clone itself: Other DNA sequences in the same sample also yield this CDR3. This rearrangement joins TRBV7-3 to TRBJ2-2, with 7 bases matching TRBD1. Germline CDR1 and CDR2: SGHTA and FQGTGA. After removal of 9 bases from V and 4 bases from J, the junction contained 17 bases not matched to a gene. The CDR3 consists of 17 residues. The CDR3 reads CASSPLGGRAGTGELFF. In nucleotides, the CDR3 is TGTGCCAGTAGCCCGCTAGGGGGCAGGGCCGGCACCGGGGAGCTGTTTTTT.

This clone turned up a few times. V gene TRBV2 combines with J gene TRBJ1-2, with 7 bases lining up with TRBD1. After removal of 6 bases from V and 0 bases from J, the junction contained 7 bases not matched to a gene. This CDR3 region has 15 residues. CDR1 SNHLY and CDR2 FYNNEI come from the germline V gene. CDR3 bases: TGTGCCAGCAGACAGGGGACAGCCACTAACTATGGCTACACCTTC. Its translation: CASRQGTATNYGYTF.

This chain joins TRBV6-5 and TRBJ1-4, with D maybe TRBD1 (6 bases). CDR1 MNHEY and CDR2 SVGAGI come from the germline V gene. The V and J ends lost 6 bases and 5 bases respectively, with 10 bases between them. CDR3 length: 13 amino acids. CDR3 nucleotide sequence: TGTGCCAGCAGGCTCGGACAGAATGAAAAACTGTTTTTT. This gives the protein CASRLGQNEKLFF.

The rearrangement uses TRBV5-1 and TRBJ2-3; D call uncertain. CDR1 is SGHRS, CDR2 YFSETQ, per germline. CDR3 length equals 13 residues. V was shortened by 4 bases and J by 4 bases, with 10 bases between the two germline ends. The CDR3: CASSPLVADTQYF. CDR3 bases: TGCGCCAGCAGCCCATTAGTTGCAGATACGCAGTATTTT.

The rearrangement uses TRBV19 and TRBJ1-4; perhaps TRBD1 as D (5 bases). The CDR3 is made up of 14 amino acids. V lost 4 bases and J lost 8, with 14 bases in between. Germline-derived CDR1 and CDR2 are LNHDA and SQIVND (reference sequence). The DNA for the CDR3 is TGTGCCAGTAGTAGACAGACCATTAGGGAAAAACTGTTTTTT. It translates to CASSRQTIREKLFF.

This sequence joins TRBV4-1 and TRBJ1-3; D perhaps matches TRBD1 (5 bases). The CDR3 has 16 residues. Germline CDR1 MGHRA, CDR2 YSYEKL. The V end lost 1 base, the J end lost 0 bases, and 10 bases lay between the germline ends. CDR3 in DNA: TGCGCCAGCAGCCAAGGGGACGGGAGCTCTGGAAACACCATATATTTT. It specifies CASSQGDGSSGNTIYF.

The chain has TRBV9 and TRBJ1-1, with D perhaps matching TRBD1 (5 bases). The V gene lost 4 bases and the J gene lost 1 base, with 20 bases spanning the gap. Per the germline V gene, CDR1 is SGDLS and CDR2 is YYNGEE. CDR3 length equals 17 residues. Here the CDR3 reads CASSLGGAAGQNTEAFF. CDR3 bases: TGTGCCAGCAGCCTCGGCGGCGCCGCGGGGCAGAACACTGAAGCTTTCTTT.

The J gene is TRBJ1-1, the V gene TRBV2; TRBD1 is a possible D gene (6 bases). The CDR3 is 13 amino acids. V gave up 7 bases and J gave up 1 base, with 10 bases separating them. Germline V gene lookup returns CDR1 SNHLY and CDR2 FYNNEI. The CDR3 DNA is TGTGCCAGCATGGACAGTCCGAACACTGAAGCTTTCTTT. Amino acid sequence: CASMDSPNTEAFF.

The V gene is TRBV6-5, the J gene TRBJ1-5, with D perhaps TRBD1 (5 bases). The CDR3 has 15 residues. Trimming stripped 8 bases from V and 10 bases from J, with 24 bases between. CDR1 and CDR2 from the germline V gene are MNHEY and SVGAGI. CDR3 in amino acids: CASAWGVGVGRPQHF. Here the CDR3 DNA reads TGTGCCAGCGCCTGGGGGGTGGGGGTGGGCAGACCCCAGCATTTT.

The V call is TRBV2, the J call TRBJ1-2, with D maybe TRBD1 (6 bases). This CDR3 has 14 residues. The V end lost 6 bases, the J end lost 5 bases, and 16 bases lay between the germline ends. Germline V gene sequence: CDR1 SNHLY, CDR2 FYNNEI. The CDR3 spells CASSLGGMGYGYTF. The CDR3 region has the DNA TGTGCCAGCAGCCTGGGGGGCATGGGATATGGCTACACCTTC.

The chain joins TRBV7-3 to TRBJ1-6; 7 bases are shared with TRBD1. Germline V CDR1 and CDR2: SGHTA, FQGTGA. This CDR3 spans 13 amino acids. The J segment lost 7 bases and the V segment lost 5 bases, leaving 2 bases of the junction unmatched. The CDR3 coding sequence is TGTGCCAGCAGCGCACAGGGGAATTCACCCCTCCACTTT. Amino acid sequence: CASSAQGNSPLHF.

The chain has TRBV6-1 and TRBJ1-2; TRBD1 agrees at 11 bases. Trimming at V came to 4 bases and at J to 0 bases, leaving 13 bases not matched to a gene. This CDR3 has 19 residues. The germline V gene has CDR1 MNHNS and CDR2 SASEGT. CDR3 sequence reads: CASSVRDRGWQSTNYGYTF. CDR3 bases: TGTGCCAGCAGTGTCCGGGACAGGGGGTGGCAATCGACTAACTATGGCTACACCTTC.

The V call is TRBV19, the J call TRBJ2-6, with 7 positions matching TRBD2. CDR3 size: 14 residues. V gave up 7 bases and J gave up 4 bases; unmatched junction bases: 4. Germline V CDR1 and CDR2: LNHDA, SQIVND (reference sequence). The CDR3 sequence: CASKEGLGANVLTF. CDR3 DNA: TGTGCCAGTAAGGAGGGACTAGGGGCCAACGTCCTGACTTTC.

The CDR3 loop reads CATRGTENTEAFF. The CDR3 DNA reads TGTGCCACTAGAGGGACAGAGAACACTGAAGCTTTCTTT. The gene calls are TRBV18 and TRBJ1-1; 7 nucleotides match TRBD1. The CDR3 is 13 residues long. The J segment lost 1 base and the V segment lost 10 bases, leaving 6 bases of the junction unmatched. Germline loops: CDR1 KGHSH, CDR2 LQKENI.

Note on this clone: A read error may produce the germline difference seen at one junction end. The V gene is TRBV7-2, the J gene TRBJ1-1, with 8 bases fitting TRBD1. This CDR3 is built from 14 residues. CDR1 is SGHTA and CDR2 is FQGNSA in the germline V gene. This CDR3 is CASSFRTGNPEAFF. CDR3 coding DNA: TGTGCCAGCAGCTTTAGGACAGGGAACCCTGAAGCTTTCTTT.

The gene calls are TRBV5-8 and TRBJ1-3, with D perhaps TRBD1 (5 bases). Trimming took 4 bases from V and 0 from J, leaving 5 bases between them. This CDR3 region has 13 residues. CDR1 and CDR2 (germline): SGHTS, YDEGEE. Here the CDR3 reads CASSRGSGNTIYF. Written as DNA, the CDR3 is TGTGCCAGCAGCAGGGGCTCTGGAAACACCATATATTTT.

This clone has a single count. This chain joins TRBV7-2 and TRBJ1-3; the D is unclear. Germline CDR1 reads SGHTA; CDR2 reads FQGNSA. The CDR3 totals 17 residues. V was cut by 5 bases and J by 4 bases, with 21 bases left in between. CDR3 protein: CASSRLAPVTSGNTIYF. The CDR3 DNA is TGTGCCAGCAGCCGCCTCGCCCCAGTAACGTCCGGAAACACCATATATTTT.

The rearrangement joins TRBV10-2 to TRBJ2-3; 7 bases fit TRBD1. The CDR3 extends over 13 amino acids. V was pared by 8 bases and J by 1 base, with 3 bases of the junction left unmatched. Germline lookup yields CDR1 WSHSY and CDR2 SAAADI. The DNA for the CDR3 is TGCGCCAGCCGGGACAGCGGCACAGATACGCAGTATTTT. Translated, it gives CASRDSGTDTQYF.

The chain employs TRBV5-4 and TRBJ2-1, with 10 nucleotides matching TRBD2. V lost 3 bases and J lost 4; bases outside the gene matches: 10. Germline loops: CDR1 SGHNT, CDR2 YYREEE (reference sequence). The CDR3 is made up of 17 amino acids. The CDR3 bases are TGTGCCAGCAGCTATCATAAGCGGGGGGGCAGTTACAATGAGCAGTTCTTC. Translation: CASSYHKRGGSYNEQFF.

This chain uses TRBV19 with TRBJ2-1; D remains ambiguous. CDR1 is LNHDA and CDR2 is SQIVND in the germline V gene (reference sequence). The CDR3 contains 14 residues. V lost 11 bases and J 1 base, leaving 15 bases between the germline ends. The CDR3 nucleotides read TGTGCCGTCCGGAGTGGGTTATCCTACAATGAGCAGTTCTTC. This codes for CAVRSGLSYNEQFF.